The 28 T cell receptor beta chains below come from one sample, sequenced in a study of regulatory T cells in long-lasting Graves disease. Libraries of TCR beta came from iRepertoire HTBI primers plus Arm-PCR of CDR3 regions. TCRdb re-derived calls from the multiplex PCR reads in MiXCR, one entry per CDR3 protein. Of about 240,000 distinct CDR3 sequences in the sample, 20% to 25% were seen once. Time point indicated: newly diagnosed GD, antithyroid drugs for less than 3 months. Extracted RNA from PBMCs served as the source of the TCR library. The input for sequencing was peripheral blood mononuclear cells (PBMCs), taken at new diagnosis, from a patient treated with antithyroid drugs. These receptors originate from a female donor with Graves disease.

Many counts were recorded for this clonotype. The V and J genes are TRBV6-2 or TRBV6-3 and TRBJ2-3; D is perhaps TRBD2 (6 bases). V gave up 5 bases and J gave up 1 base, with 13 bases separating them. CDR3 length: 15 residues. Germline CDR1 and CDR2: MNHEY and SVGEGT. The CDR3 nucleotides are TGTGCCAGCAGTCGGGACTCCCGAGGCACAGATACGCAGTATTTT. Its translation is CASSRDSRGTDTQYF.

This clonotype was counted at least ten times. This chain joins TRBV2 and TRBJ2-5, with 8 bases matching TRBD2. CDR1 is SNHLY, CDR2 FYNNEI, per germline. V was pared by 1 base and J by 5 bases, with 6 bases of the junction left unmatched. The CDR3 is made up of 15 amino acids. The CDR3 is CASSEGSGRGETQYF. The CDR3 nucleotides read TGTGCCAGCAGTGAAGGCAGCGGGAGAGGGGAGACCCAGTACTTC.

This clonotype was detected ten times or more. The CDR3 DNA sequence: TGTGCCAGCAGTACCCTTAGCGGGAGCGGCGAGACCCAGTACTTC. Its translation: CASSTLSGSGETQYF. This chain connects TRBV28 to TRBJ2-5; 9 bases align to TRBD2. The germline CDR1 and CDR2 sequences are MDHEN and SYDVKM. The CDR3 runs 15 residues. V was pared by 5 bases and J by 5 bases, with 9 bases of the junction left unmatched.

The DNA of the CDR3 is TGTGCCAGTAGTATAGATGGAGGGACTAGCGGGACAGATACGCAGTATTTT. It encodes CASSIDGGTSGTDTQYF. V and J are TRBV19 and TRBJ2-3; 12 bases map to TRBD2. J lost 3 bases, V lost 0 bases, and 4 bases had no gene match. Germline values: CDR1 LNHDA, CDR2 SQIVND (reference sequence). The CDR3 loop spans 17 amino acids.

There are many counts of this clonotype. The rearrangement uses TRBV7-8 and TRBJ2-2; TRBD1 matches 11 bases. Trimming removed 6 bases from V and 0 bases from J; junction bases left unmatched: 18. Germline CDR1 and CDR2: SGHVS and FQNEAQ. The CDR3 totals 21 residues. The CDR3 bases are TGTGCCAGCAGACTATCGTCCCTGGACAGGGGGCGCGGGGCGAACACCGGGGAGCTGTTTTTT. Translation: CASRLSSLDRGRGANTGELFF.

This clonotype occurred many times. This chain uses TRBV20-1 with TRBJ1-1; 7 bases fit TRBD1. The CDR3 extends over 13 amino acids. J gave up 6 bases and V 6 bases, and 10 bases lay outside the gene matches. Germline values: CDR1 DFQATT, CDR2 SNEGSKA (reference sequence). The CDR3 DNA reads TGCAGTGCCGTGGACAGGATTATCTCTGAAGCTTTCTTT. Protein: CSAVDRIISEAFF.

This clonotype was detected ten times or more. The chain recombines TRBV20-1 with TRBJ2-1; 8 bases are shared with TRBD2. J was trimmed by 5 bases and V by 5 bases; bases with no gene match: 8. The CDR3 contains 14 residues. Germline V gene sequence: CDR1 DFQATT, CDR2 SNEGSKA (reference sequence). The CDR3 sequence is CSAPSRGGNNEQFF. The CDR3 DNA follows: TGCAGTGCTCCCTCTCGCGGGGGGAACAATGAGCAGTTCTTC.

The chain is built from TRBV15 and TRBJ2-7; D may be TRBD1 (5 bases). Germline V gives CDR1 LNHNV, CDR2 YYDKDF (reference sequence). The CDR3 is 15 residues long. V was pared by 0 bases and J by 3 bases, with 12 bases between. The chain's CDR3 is CATSRDRGGNYEQYF. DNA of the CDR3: TGTGCCACCAGCAGAGATAGGGGTGGGAACTACGAGCAGTACTTC. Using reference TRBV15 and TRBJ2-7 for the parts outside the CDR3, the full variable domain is DAMVIQNPRYQVTQFGKPVTLSCSQTLNHNVMYWYQQKSSQAPKLLFHYYDKDFNNEADTPDNFQSRRPNTSFCFLDIRSPGLGDTAMYLCATSRDRGGNYEQYFGPGTRLTVT.

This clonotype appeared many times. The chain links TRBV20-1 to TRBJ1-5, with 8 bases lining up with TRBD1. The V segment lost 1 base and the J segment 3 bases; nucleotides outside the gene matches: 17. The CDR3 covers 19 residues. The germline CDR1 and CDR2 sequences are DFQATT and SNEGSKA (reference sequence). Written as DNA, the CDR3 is TGCAGTGCTAGAGGCCAGCAGGGGGCTAAAGGTGTTTTCAATCAGCCCCAGCATTTT. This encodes CSARGQQGAKGVFNQPQHF.

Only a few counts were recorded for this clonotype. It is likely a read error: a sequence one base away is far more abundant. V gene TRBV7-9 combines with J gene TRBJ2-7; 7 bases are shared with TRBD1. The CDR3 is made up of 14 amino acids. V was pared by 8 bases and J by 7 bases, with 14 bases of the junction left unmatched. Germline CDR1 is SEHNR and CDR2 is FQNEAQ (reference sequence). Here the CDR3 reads CASGPTGTAWEQYF. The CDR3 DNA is TGTGCCAGCGGTCCGACCGGGACAGCGTGGGAGCAGTACTTC.

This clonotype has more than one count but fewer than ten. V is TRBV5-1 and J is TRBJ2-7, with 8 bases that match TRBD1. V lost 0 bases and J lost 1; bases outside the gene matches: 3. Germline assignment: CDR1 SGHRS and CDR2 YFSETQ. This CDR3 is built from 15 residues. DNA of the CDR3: TGCGCCAGCAGCTTGGAACAGGGGGTATCCTACGAGCAGTACTTC. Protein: CASSLEQGVSYEQYF. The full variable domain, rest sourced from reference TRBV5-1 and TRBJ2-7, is KAGVTQTPRYLIKTRGQQVTLSCSPISGHRSVSWYQQTPGQGLQFLFEYFSETQRNKGNFPGRFSGRQFSNSRSEMNVSTLELGDSALYLCASSLEQGVSYEQYFGPGTRLTVT.

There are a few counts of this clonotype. CDR3 coding DNA: TGTGCCAGCAGTGAGGGGGGGGTCTGGACAGGGATGGGCGGGGAGCTGTTTTTT. This translates into CASSEGGVWTGMGGELFF. The genes are TRBV6-2 or TRBV6-3 and TRBJ2-2; the D gene is possibly TRBD1 (8 bases). Between the trimmed V and J ends, which lost 5 bases and 7 bases, there was a span of 26 bases. The V gene's germline CDR1 is MNHEY and CDR2 SVGEGT. The CDR3 totals 18 residues.

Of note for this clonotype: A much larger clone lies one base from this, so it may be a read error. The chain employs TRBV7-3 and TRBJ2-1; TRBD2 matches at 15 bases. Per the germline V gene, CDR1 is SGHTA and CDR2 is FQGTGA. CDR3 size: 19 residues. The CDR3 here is CASSRTGLAGGSSYNGQFF. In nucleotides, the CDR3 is TGTGCCAGCAGCCGAACTGGACTAGCGGGAGGGTCCTCCTACAATGGGCAGTTCTTC.

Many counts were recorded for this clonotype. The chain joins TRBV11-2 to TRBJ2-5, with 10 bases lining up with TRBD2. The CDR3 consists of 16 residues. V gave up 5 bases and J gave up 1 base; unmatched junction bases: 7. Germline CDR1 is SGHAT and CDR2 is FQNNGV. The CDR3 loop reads CASSPRTSGLQETQYF. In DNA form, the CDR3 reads TGTGCCAGCAGCCCGAGGACTAGCGGACTCCAAGAGACCCAGTACTTC.

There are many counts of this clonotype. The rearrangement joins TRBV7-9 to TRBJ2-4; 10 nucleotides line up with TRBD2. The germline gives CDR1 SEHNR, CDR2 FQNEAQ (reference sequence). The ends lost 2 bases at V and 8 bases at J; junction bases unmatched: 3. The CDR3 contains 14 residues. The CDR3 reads CASSLKSGRDIQYF. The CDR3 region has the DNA TGTGCCAGCAGCTTAAAGAGCGGGAGGGACATTCAGTACTTC. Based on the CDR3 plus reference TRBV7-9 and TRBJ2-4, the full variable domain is DTGVSQNPRHKITKRGQNVTFRCDPISEHNRLYWYRQTLGQGPEFLTYFQNEAQLEKSRLLSDRFSAERPKGSFSTLEIQRTEQGDSAMYLCASSLKSGRDIQYFGAGTRLSVL.

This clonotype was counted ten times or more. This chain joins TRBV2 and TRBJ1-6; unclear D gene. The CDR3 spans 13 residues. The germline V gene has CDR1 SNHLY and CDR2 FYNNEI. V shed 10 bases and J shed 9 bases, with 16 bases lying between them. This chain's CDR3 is CATAPRKSSPLHF. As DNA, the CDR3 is TGTGCCACCGCCCCAAGGAAGAGTTCACCCCTCCACTTT.

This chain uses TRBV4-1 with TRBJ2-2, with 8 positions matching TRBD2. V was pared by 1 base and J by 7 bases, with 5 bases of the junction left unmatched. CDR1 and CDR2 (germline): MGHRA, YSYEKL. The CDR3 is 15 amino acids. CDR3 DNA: TGCGCCAGCAGCCAAGCGGGACTAGTTGGCGGGGAGCTGTTTTTT. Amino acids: CASSQAGLVGGELFF.

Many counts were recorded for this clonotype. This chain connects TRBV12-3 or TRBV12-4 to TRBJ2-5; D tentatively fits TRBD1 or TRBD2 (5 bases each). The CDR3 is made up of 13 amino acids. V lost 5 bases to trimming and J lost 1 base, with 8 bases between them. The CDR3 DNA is TGTGCCAGCAGTCGAGGGGCCCAAGAGACCCAGTACTTC. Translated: CASSRGAQETQYF.

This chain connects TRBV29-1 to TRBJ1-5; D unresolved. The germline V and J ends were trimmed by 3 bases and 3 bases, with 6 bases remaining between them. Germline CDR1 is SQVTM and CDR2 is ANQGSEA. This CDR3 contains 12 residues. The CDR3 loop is CSVESHNQPQHF. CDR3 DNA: TGCAGCGTTGAGTCACACAATCAGCCCCAGCATTTT.

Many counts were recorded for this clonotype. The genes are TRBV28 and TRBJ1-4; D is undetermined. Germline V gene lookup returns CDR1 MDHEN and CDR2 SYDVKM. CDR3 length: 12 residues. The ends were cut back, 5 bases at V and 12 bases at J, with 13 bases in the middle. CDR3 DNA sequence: TGTGCCAGCAGTAGTGCTTACGGGGAACTGTTTTTT. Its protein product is CASSSAYGELFF.

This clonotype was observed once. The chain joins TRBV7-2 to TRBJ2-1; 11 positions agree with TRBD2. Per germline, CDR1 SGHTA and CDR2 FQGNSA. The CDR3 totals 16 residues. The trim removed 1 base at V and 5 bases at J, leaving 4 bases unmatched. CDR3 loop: CASSLDLAGGNNEQFF. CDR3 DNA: TGTGCCAGCAGCTTAGACCTAGCGGGAGGTAACAATGAGCAGTTCTTC. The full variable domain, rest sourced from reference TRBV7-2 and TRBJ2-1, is GAGVSQSPSNKVTEKGKDVELRCDPISGHTALYWYRQSLGQGLEFLIYFQGNSAPDKSGLPSDRFSAERTGGSVSTLTIQRTQQEDSAVYLCASSLDLAGGNNEQFFGPGTRLTVL.

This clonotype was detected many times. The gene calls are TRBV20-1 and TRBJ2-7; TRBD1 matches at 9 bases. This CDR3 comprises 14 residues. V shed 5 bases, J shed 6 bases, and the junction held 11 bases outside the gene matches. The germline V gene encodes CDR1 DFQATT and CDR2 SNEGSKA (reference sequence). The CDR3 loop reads CSAGGDRADGEQYF. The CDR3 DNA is TGCAGTGCTGGGGGGGACAGGGCGGATGGCGAGCAGTACTTC.

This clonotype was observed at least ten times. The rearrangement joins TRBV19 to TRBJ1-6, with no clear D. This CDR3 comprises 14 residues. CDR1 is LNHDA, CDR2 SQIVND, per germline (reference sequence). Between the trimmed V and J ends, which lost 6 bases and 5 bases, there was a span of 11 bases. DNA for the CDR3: TGTGCCAGTAGATCAAGTCCCAATAATTCACCCCTCCACTTT. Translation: CASRSSPNNSPLHF.

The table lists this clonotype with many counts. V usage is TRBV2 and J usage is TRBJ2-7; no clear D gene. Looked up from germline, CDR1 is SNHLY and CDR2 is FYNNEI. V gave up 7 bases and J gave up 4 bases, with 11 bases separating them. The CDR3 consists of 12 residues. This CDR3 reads CASKAENYEQYF. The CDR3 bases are TGTGCCAGCAAGGCGGAAAATTACGAGCAGTACTTC. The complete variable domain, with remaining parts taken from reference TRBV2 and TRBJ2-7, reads EPEVTQTPSHQVTQMGQEVILRCVPISNHLYFYWYRQILGQKVEFLVSFYNNEISEKSEIFDDQFSVERPDGSNFTLKIRSTKLEDSAMYFCASKAENYEQYFGPGTRLTVT.

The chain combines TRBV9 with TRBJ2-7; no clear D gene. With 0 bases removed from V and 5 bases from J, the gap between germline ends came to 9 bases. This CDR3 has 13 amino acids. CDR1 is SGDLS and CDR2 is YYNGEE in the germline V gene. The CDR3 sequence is CASSVGPINEQYF. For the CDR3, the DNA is TGTGCCAGCAGCGTAGGACCTATTAACGAGCAGTACTTC.

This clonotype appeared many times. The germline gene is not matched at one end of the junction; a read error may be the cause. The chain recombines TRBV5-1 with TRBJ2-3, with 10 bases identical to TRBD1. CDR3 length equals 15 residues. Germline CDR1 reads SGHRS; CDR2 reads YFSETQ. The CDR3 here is CASSRGGTGADTQYF. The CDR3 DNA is TGTGCCAGCAGCAGAGGGGGGACAGGGGCGGATACGCAGTATTTT.

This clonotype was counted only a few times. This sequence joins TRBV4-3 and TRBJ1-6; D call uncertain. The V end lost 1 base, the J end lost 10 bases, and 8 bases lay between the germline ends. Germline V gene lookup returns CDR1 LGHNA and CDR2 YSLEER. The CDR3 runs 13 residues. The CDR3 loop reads CASSQGPGSPLHF. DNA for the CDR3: TGCGCCAGCAGCCAAGGACCGGGATCACCCCTCCACTTT.

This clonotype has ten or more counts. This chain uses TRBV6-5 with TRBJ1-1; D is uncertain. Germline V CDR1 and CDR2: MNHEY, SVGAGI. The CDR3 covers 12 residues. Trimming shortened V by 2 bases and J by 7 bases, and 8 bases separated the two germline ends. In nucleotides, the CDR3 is TGTGCCAGCAGTTACCCCCTGCGTGAAGCTTTCTTT. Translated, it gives CASSYPLREAFF.